These 4 T cell receptor beta chains were sequenced from one sample in a study of T cell repertoires in cytomegalovirus infection. MiXCR, applied by TCRdb to the reads, yields one record per CDR3 protein. This sample has 150,000 to 160,000 distinct CDR3 sequences; 23% occur once, and the top ten carry 9.5% to 13%. Sample: PBMCs. All receptors come from a human donor in good health (CMV status not recorded). Some clones in this sample may be carry-over from other donors' samples.

This clonotype was counted between two and nine times. This sequence joins TRBV30 and TRBJ1-1; the D is unclear. The CDR3 length is 15 residues. V lost 1 base and J lost 0, with 12 bases in between. The germline V gene encodes CDR1 GTSNPN and CDR2 SVGIG (reference sequence). The CDR3 DNA reads TGTGCCTGGAGTGCGGCAGCTCGAATGAACACTGAAGCTTTCTTT. Encoded protein: CAWSAAARMNTEAFF. Filled out from reference TRBV30 and TRBJ1-1, the complete variable domain reads SQTIHQWPATLVQPVGSPLSLECTVEGTSNPNLYWYRQAAGRGLQLLFYSVGIGQISSEVPQNLSASRPQDRQFILSSKKLLLSDSGFYLCAWSAAARMNTEAFFGQGTRLTVV.

This clonotype was observed a few times. The chain employs TRBV7-2 and TRBJ1-2, with 8 bases that match TRBD1. The V and J ends lost 3 bases and 8 bases, in that order; junction bases with no gene match: 5. Germline V gene sequence: CDR1 SGHTA, CDR2 FQGNSA. CDR3 length: 13 residues. The CDR3 DNA reads as TGTGCCAGCAGCTTTCGGACAGGGACCGGCTACACCTTC. Translated, it gives CASSFRTGTGYTF.

This clonotype was observed many times. This chain joins TRBV7-9 and TRBJ2-1; D might be TRBD1 (6 bases). CDR3 size: 16 residues. CDR1 and CDR2 (germline): SEHNR, FQNEAQ (reference sequence). With 5 bases removed from V and 0 bases from J, the gap between germline ends came to 14 bases. CDR3 sequence reads: CASSRLDRRSYNEQFF. The CDR3 region has the DNA TGTGCCAGCAGCAGGTTGGACAGACGCTCCTACAATGAGCAGTTCTTC.

V usage is TRBV7-9 and J usage is TRBJ2-1; no definite D call. Trimming shortened V by 6 bases and J by 1 base, and 10 bases separated the two germline ends. The CDR3 contains 14 residues. From germline, CDR1 is SEHNR and CDR2 FQNEAQ (reference sequence). The CDR3 reads CASSLPGSYNEQFF. The DNA of the CDR3 is TGTGCCAGCAGTCTACCCGGGTCCTACAATGAGCAGTTCTTC.